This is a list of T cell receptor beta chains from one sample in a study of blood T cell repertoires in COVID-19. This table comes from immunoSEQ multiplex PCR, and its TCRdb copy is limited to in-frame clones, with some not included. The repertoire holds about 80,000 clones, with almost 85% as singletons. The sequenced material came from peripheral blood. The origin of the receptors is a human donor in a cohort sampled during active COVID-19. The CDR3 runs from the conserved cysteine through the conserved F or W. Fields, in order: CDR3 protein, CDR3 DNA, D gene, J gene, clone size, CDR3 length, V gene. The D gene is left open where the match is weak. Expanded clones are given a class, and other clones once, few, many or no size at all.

CDR3aa: CATSDPGGSTDTQYF; CDR3nt: TGTGCCACCAGTGACCCAGGGGGTAGCACAGATACGCAGTATTTT; d_gene: TRBD1; j_gene: TRBJ2-3; abundance: -; len: 15; v_gene: TRBV24-1
CDR3aa: CASSPRYGKPQHF; CDR3nt: TGTGCCAGCAGCCCACGGTACGGTAAGCCCCAGCATTTT; d_gene: -; j_gene: TRBJ1-5; abundance: -; len: 13; v_gene: TRBV7-6
CDR3aa: CASSNGPGRSNQPQHF; CDR3nt: TGTGCCAGCAGCAACGGACCGGGGAGAAGCAATCAGCCCCAGCATTTT; d_gene: -; j_gene: TRBJ1-5; abundance: -; len: 16; v_gene: TRBV7-2
CDR3aa: CASSPRQGSFYGYTF; CDR3nt: TGTGCCAGCAGTCCGAGACAGGGGTCTTTCTATGGCTACACCTTC; d_gene: TRBD1; j_gene: TRBJ1-2; abundance: -; len: 15; v_gene: TRBV27
CDR3aa: CASSLGVNQETQYF; CDR3nt: TGCGCCAGCAGCTTGGGTGTAAACCAAGAGACCCAGTACTTC; d_gene: -; j_gene: TRBJ2-5; abundance: few; len: 14; v_gene: TRBV5-1
CDR3aa: CSVGGKKVAEAFF; CDR3nt: TGCAGCGTTGGAGGGAAGAAAGTCGCTGAAGCTTTCTTT; d_gene: -; j_gene: TRBJ1-1; abundance: -; len: 13; v_gene: TRBV29-1
CDR3aa: CASSYSGIYGYTF; CDR3nt: TGTGCCAGCAGTTACTCCGGGATCTATGGCTACACCTTC; d_gene: -; j_gene: TRBJ1-2; abundance: -; len: 13; v_gene: TRBV6-2/TRBV6-3
CDR3aa: CATSRDFPGQENYNEQFF; CDR3nt: TGTGCCACCAGCAGAGATTTCCCGGGACAGGAGAACTACAATGAGCAGTTCTTC; d_gene: TRBD1; j_gene: TRBJ2-1; abundance: -; len: 18; v_gene: TRBV15
CDR3aa: CASSLRRSSYNEQFF; CDR3nt: TGTGCCAGCAGCTTACGTCGGAGCTCCTACAATGAGCAGTTCTTC; d_gene: -; j_gene: TRBJ2-1; abundance: -; len: 15; v_gene: TRBV11-2
CDR3aa: CASSLLTPSYEQYF; CDR3nt: TGTGCCAGCAGTTTACTGACACCTTCCTACGAGCAGTACTTC; d_gene: -; j_gene: TRBJ2-7; abundance: -; len: 14; v_gene: TRBV28
CDR3aa: CASSSSRGQVQPQHF; CDR3nt: TGTGCCAGTAGCTCTAGTAGGGGGCAGGTCCAGCCCCAGCATTTT; d_gene: TRBD1; j_gene: TRBJ1-5; abundance: -; len: 15; v_gene: TRBV19
CDR3aa: CASSLSRGQGITGELFF; CDR3nt: TGTGCCAGCAGCTTGTCTCGGGGACAGGGAATCACCGGGGAGCTGTTTTTT; d_gene: TRBD1; j_gene: TRBJ2-2; abundance: -; len: 17; v_gene: TRBV5-5
CDR3aa: CASSLGPGGGQPQHF; CDR3nt: TGCGCCAGCAGCTTGGGCCCCGGTGGCGGTCAGCCCCAGCATTTT; d_gene: -; j_gene: TRBJ1-5; abundance: once; len: 15; v_gene: TRBV5-1
CDR3aa: CATSRDRGNSPLHF; CDR3nt: TGTGCCACCAGCAGAGACAGGGGTAATTCACCCCTCCACTTT; d_gene: -; j_gene: TRBJ1-6; abundance: -; len: 14; v_gene: TRBV15
CDR3aa: CASSQGGQSNQPQHF; CDR3nt: TGTGCCAGCAGCCAAGGGGGCCAAAGCAATCAGCCCCAGCATTTT; d_gene: -; j_gene: TRBJ1-5; abundance: -; len: 15; v_gene: TRBV3-1/TRBV3-2
CDR3aa: CASSQDVRGSAYEQYF; CDR3nt: TGCGCCAGCAGCCAAGATGTGCGGGGGTCCGCCTACGAGCAGTACTTC; d_gene: TRBD2; j_gene: TRBJ2-7; abundance: -; len: 16; v_gene: TRBV4-1
CDR3aa: CASSFLPTEHYGYTF; CDR3nt: TGCGCCAGCAGCTTCCTCCCGACAGAACACTATGGCTACACCTTC; d_gene: -; j_gene: TRBJ1-2; abundance: -; len: 15; v_gene: TRBV5-1
CDR3aa: CASSQQPTTNEKLFF; CDR3nt: TGTGCCAGCAGTCAACAGCCCACAACTAATGAAAAACTGTTTTTT; d_gene: -; j_gene: TRBJ1-4; abundance: -; len: 15; v_gene: TRBV28
CDR3aa: CASSLVGREDDTIYF; CDR3nt: TGTGCCAGCAGCTTGGTGGGCAGGGAAGATGACACCATATATTTT; d_gene: -; j_gene: TRBJ1-3; abundance: once; len: 15; v_gene: TRBV5-6
CDR3aa: CASSRGTGSGNTIYF; CDR3nt: TGTGCCAGTAGCCGAGGGACAGGCTCTGGAAACACCATATATTTT; d_gene: TRBD1; j_gene: TRBJ1-3; abundance: -; len: 15; v_gene: TRBV19
CDR3aa: CASTPTGYNSPLHF; CDR3nt: TGTGCCAGCACCCCGACAGGATATAATTCACCCCTCCACTTT; d_gene: -; j_gene: TRBJ1-6; abundance: -; len: 14; v_gene: TRBV6-5
CDR3aa: CASSPDRGFQDEQYF; CDR3nt: TGTGCCAGCAGCCCCGACAGGGGGTTTCAAGACGAGCAGTACTTC; d_gene: TRBD1; j_gene: TRBJ2-7; abundance: -; len: 15; v_gene: TRBV11-2
CDR3aa: CASSETSGGGTQYF; CDR3nt: TGTGCCAGCAGTGAGACTAGCGGGGGGGGGACCCAGTACTTC; d_gene: TRBD2; j_gene: TRBJ2-5; abundance: -; len: 14; v_gene: TRBV2
CDR3aa: CASSLGATSGSYEQYF; CDR3nt: TGTGCCAGCAGCTTAGGGGCGACTAGCGGGTCCTACGAGCAGTACTTC; d_gene: TRBD2; j_gene: TRBJ2-7; abundance: -; len: 16; v_gene: TRBV7-9
CDR3aa: CASRSGTGDEKLFF; CDR3nt: TGTGCCAGCAGGTCCGGGACAGGGGATGAAAAACTGTTTTTT; d_gene: TRBD1; j_gene: TRBJ1-4; abundance: -; len: 14; v_gene: TRBV7-2
CDR3aa: CASSPTSETQYF; CDR3nt: TGTGCCAGCAGCCCCACTAGCGAGACCCAGTACTTC; d_gene: -; j_gene: TRBJ2-5; abundance: -; len: 12; v_gene: TRBV3-1/TRBV3-2
CDR3aa: CASSQDRKRGPTGELFF; CDR3nt: TGTGCCAGCAGCCAAGATCGGAAGCGGGGACCCACCGGGGAGCTGTTTTTT; d_gene: TRBD2; j_gene: TRBJ2-2; abundance: -; len: 17; v_gene: TRBV4-2
CDR3aa: CASSANRGGPGYTQYF; CDR3nt: TGTGCCAGCAGTGCAAACCGGGGGGGGCCCGGGTATACGCAGTATTTT; d_gene: TRBD2; j_gene: TRBJ2-3; abundance: -; len: 16; v_gene: TRBV2
CDR3aa: CASSLASGGTDTQYF; CDR3nt: TGTGCCAGCAGTTTGGCCTCGGGGGGCACAGATACGCAGTATTTT; d_gene: -; j_gene: TRBJ2-3; abundance: -; len: 15; v_gene: TRBV28
CDR3aa: CASRISLTGGEQYF; CDR3nt: TGTGCCAGCAGGATCAGTTTAACAGGGGGAGAGCAGTACTTC; d_gene: TRBD1; j_gene: TRBJ2-7; abundance: -; len: 14; v_gene: TRBV6-5
CDR3aa: CASSLDAVGGRMGQFF; CDR3nt: TGTGCCAGCAGCTTGGATGCCGTGGGGGGGCGCATGGGGCAGTTCTTC; d_gene: -; j_gene: TRBJ2-1; abundance: -; len: 16; v_gene: TRBV5-5
CDR3aa: CASSLATSGGTTDTQYF; CDR3nt: TGTGCCAGCAGCTTAGCTACTAGCGGGGGAACCACAGATACGCAGTATTTT; d_gene: TRBD2; j_gene: TRBJ2-3; abundance: -; len: 17; v_gene: TRBV7-6
CDR3aa: CASSLNRGSNYGYTF; CDR3nt: TGTGCCAGCAGTCTCAACAGGGGGTCTAACTATGGCTACACCTTC; d_gene: TRBD1; j_gene: TRBJ1-2; abundance: -; len: 15; v_gene: TRBV27
CDR3aa: CASSLESLRLSEQYF; CDR3nt: TGTGCCAGCAGCTTAGAGTCATTACGCCTAAGCGAGCAGTACTTC; d_gene: -; j_gene: TRBJ2-7; abundance: once; len: 15; v_gene: TRBV7-9
CDR3aa: CATKGQRYEKLFF; CDR3nt: TGTGCCACCAAGGGACAGAGATATGAAAAACTGTTTTTT; d_gene: TRBD1; j_gene: TRBJ1-4; abundance: -; len: 13; v_gene: TRBV28
CDR3aa: CASSSGVSGNTIYF; CDR3nt: TGTGCCAGCAGTTCAGGGGTCTCTGGAAACACCATATATTTT; d_gene: -; j_gene: TRBJ1-3; abundance: -; len: 14; v_gene: TRBV6-5
CDR3aa: CASSFGLAGANEQFF; CDR3nt: TGCGCCAGCAGCTTTGGGCTAGCGGGGGCCAATGAGCAGTTCTTC; d_gene: TRBD2; j_gene: TRBJ2-1; abundance: -; len: 15; v_gene: TRBV5-1
CDR3aa: CASSLAFGGNRYEQYF; CDR3nt: TGTGCCAGCAGCTTAGCGTTCGGGGGGAATCGGTACGAGCAGTACTTC; d_gene: TRBD2; j_gene: TRBJ2-7; abundance: -; len: 16; v_gene: TRBV7-2
CDR3aa: CASSFWTGGAGANVLTF; CDR3nt: TGTGCCAGCAGTTTCTGGACAGGGGGCGCTGGGGCCAACGTCCTGACTTTC; d_gene: TRBD1; j_gene: TRBJ2-6; abundance: -; len: 17; v_gene: TRBV27
CDR3aa: CASSPTPGSPEKLFF; CDR3nt: TGTGCCAGCAGCCCGACCCCAGGGTCGCCTGAAAAACTGTTTTTT; d_gene: -; j_gene: TRBJ1-4; abundance: -; len: 15; v_gene: TRBV7-9
CDR3aa: CASSLQGEAFF; CDR3nt: TGTGCCAGCAGCCTACAGGGGGAAGCTTTCTTT; d_gene: TRBD1; j_gene: TRBJ1-1; abundance: few; len: 11; v_gene: TRBV5-4
CDR3aa: CAIREGQRNTEAFF; CDR3nt: TGTGCCATCAGGGAGGGACAGAGGAACACTGAAGCTTTCTTT; d_gene: TRBD1; j_gene: TRBJ1-1; abundance: few; len: 14; v_gene: TRBV10-3
CDR3aa: CASRIPGNGNSPLHF; CDR3nt: TGTGCCAGCAGAATCCCAGGGAATGGGAATTCACCCCTCCACTTT; d_gene: -; j_gene: TRBJ1-6; abundance: -; len: 15; v_gene: TRBV28
CDR3aa: CASKAGGLSSDTQYF; CDR3nt: TGTGCCAGCAAAGCGGGGGGGCTTTCTTCAGATACGCAGTATTTT; d_gene: TRBD2; j_gene: TRBJ2-3; abundance: -; len: 15; v_gene: TRBV28
CDR3aa: CASSESRQGADTQYF; CDR3nt: TGTGCCAGCAGTGAATCGCGGCAGGGGGCAGATACGCAGTATTTT; d_gene: TRBD1; j_gene: TRBJ2-3; abundance: -; len: 15; v_gene: TRBV25-1
CDR3aa: CASTLRPGTGTLHYGYTF; CDR3nt: TGCGCCAGCACCCTACGTCCAGGGACAGGGACATTACACTATGGCTACACCTTC; d_gene: TRBD1; j_gene: TRBJ1-2; abundance: -; len: 18; v_gene: TRBV5-1
CDR3aa: CASSLAFSNYGYTF; CDR3nt: TGCGCCAGCAGCTTGGCCTTTTCTAACTATGGCTACACCTTC; d_gene: -; j_gene: TRBJ1-2; abundance: -; len: 14; v_gene: TRBV5-1
CDR3aa: CASWTPEYNEQFF; CDR3nt: TGTGCCAGCTGGACACCCGAATACAATGAGCAGTTCTTC; d_gene: -; j_gene: TRBJ2-1; abundance: -; len: 13; v_gene: TRBV6-5
CDR3aa: CSVPGGSGANVLTF; CDR3nt: TGCAGCGTTCCCGGGGGTTCCGGGGCCAACGTCCTGACTTTC; d_gene: -; j_gene: TRBJ2-6; abundance: -; len: 14; v_gene: TRBV29-1
CDR3aa: CASSFIVVADNEQFF; CDR3nt: TGCGCCAGCAGCTTCATTGTAGTAGCGGATAATGAGCAGTTCTTC; d_gene: -; j_gene: TRBJ2-1; abundance: -; len: 15; v_gene: TRBV5-1
CDR3aa: CASSLDLGTSVAFF; CDR3nt: TGTGCCAGCAGCTTAGATCTCGGGACATCGGTGGCTTTCTTT; d_gene: -; j_gene: TRBJ1-1; abundance: -; len: 14; v_gene: TRBV7-2
CDR3aa: CASSLPGQGSHEQYF; CDR3nt: TGTGCCAGCAGTTTACCGGGACAGGGGAGCCACGAGCAGTACTTC; d_gene: TRBD1; j_gene: TRBJ2-7; abundance: -; len: 15; v_gene: TRBV28
CDR3aa: CASSPGPGGASNEQFF; CDR3nt: TGTGCCAGCAGCCCCGGCCCCGGCGGGGCCTCCAATGAGCAGTTCTTC; d_gene: -; j_gene: TRBJ2-1; abundance: -; len: 16; v_gene: TRBV7-3
CDR3aa: CATSRSSQPQHF; CDR3nt: TGTGCCACCAGCAGATCCAGTCAGCCCCAGCATTTT; d_gene: -; j_gene: TRBJ1-5; abundance: -; len: 12; v_gene: TRBV15
CDR3aa: CASSQDRANQPQHF; CDR3nt: TGTGCCAGCTCACAAGACAGGGCTAATCAGCCCCAGCATTTT; d_gene: TRBD1; j_gene: TRBJ1-5; abundance: -; len: 14; v_gene: TRBV18
CDR3aa: CASSLAILAGASTDTQYF; CDR3nt: TGTGCCAGCAGCTTAGCGATCCTAGCGGGAGCCAGCACAGATACGCAGTATTTT; d_gene: TRBD2; j_gene: TRBJ2-3; abundance: -; len: 18; v_gene: TRBV7-2
CDR3aa: CASSLSLAGGYEQFF; CDR3nt: TGCGCCAGCAGCTTGTCTTTGGCAGGGGGCTATGAGCAGTTCTTC; d_gene: TRBD1; j_gene: TRBJ2-1; abundance: -; len: 15; v_gene: TRBV5-1
CDR3aa: CASSANGLAASSYNEQFF; CDR3nt: TGTGCCAGTAGTGCGAACGGACTAGCGGCGAGCTCCTACAATGAGCAGTTCTTC; d_gene: TRBD2; j_gene: TRBJ2-1; abundance: -; len: 18; v_gene: TRBV19
CDR3aa: CAGPRSNYGYTF; CDR3nt: TGCGCCGGTCCACGGAGTAACTATGGCTACACCTTC; d_gene: -; j_gene: TRBJ1-2; abundance: -; len: 12; v_gene: TRBV10-2
CDR3aa: CASSPDLQVWEQYF; CDR3nt: TGTGCCAGCTCACCGGACCTACAGGTCTGGGAGCAGTACTTC; d_gene: -; j_gene: TRBJ2-7; abundance: -; len: 14; v_gene: TRBV18